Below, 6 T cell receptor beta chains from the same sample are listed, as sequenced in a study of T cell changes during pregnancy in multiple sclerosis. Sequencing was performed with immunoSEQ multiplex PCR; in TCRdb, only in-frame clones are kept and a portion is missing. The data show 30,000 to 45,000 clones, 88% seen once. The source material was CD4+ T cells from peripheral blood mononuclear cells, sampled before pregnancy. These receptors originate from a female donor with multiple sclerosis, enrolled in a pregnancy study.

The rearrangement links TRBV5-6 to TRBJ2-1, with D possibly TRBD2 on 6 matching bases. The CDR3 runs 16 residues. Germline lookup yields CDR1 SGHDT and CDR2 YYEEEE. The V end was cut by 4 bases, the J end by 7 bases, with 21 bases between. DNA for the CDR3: TGTGCCAGCAGCGAGGACGGCGGGATATCGGGGAATGAGCAGTTCTTC. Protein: CASSEDGGISGNEQFF. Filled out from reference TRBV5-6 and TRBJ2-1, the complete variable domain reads DAGVTQSPTHLIKTRGQQVTLRCSPKSGHDTVSWYQQALGQGPQFIFQYYEEEERQRGNFPDRFSGHQFPNYSSELNVNALLLGDSALYLCASSEDGGISGNEQFFGPGTRLTVL.

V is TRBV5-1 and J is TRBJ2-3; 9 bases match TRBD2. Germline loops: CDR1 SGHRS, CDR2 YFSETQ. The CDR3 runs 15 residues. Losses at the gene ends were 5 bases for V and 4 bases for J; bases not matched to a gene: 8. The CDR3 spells CASRTAGGPADTQYF. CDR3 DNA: TGCGCCAGCAGAACGGCGGGAGGGCCCGCAGATACGCAGTATTTT. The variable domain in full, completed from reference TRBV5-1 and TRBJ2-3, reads KAGVTQTPRYLIKTRGQQVTLSCSPISGHRSVSWYQQTPGQGLQFLFEYFSETQRNKGNFPGRFSGRQFSNSRSEMNVSTLELGDSALYLCASRTAGGPADTQYFGPGTRLTVL.

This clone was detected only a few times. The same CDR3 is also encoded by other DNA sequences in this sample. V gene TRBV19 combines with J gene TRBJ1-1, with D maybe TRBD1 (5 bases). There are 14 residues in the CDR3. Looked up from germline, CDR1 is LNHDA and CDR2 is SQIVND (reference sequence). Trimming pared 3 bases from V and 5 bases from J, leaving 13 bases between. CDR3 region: CASSMAGGGTEAFF. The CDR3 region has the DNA TGTGCCAGTAGTATGGCAGGTGGGGGGACTGAAGCTTTCTTT.

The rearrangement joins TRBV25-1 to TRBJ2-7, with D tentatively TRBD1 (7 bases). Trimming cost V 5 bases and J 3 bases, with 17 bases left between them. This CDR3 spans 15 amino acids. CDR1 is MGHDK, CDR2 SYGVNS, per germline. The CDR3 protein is CASSQKDRRDYEQYF. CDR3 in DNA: TGTGCCAGCAGTCAAAAGGACAGGAGGGACTACGAGCAGTACTTC.

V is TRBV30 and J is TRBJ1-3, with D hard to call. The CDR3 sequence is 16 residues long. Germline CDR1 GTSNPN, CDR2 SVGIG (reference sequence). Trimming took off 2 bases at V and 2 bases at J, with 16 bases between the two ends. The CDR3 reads CAWSTPGRGAGNTIYF. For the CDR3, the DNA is TGTGCCTGGAGTACCCCCGGGCGGGGTGCTGGAAACACCATATATTTT.

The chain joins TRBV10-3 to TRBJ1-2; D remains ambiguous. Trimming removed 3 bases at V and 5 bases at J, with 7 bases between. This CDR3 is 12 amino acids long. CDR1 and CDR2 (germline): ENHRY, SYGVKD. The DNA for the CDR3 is TGTGCCATCAGTGACCAGGATTATGGCTACACCTTC. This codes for CAISDQDYGYTF.